The clone carrying this T cell receptor (beta chain) was seen a handful of times. TCR beta CDR3 regions were amplified from RNA. TCR CDR3 underwent first-round RT-PCR with the HTBI primer set. TCRdb used MiXCR to reprocess the multiplex PCR reads, holding one entry per CDR3 protein. The sample has 500,000 or so distinct CDR3 sequences; roughly 18% are singletons. This CDR3 comprises 14 residues. The V and J ends lost 0 bases and 3 bases respectively, with 7 bases between them. Per the germline V gene, CDR1 is LNHNV and CDR2 is YYDKDF (reference sequence). The sample is drawn from a study of T cells in Graves' hyperthyroidism and ophthalmopathy. Lactation, pregnancy, other autoimmune disease or uncontrolled infection excluded patients.

This sequence originates from a woman between 18 and 30 years old with Graves' ophthalmopathy. The sample was blood. The chain combines TRBV15 with TRBJ2-3; D gene unclear. The CDR3 loop reads CATSRDTRTDTQYF. CDR3 DNA sequence: TGTGCCACCAGCAGAGATACAAGGACAGATACGCAGTATTTT. Supplemented by reference TRBV15 and TRBJ2-3, the full variable domain reads DAMVIQNPRYQVTQFGKPVTLSCSQTLNHNVMYWYQQKSSQAPKLLFHYYDKDFNNEADTPDNFQSRRPNTSFCFLDIRSPGLGDTAMYLCATSRDTRTDTQYFGPGTRLTVL.